This entry describes one TCR beta chain. The sample is drawn from a study of Graves' ophthalmopathy and Graves' hyperthyroidism. RNA transcripts were the template, and TCR beta CDR3 regions were amplified from them. First-round RT-PCR used HTBI primers; second-round multiplex PCR followed. TCRdb re-derived calls from the multiplex PCR reads in MiXCR, one entry per CDR3 protein. The table shows around 340,000 distinct CDR3 sequences, with about a sixth occurring only once. This CDR3 has 15 amino acids. J was trimmed by 3 bases and V by 8 bases; bases with no gene match: 8. Germline values: CDR1 MNHNS, CDR2 SASEGT.

Sequenced material: peripheral blood. The V and J genes are TRBV6-1 and TRBJ2-2, with 8 bases identical to TRBD2. The clonotype comes from an adult man with Graves' ophthalmopathy. CDR3: CASSRSGSYTGELFF. CDR3 in DNA: TGTGCCAGCTCGCGAAGCGGGAGCTACACCGGGGAGCTGTTTTTT.